These 30 T cell receptor beta chains came from one sample sequenced in a study of T-cell reconstitution after alpha-beta-depleted transplantation in children. TCRbeta library construction was performed incorporating unique molecular identifiers. TCRdb re-analysed the PCR reads in MiXCR, keeping a single row per CDR3 protein. Of 500,000 to 650,000 distinct CDR3 sequences in the sample, 10% to 15% were seen once. The material was PBMCs, mostly from graft donor cells, obtained 360 days after TCRalphabeta/CD19-depleted stem cell transplant. These receptor sequences come from a male patient aged 10 to 17 who had a stem cell transplant for acute myeloid leukemia, so the T cells may come from the graft donor.

This clonotype was picked up many times. This chain connects TRBV11-3 to TRBJ2-7; D is tentatively TRBD1 or TRBD2 (5 bases each). V was pared by 1 base and J by 2 bases, with 12 bases between. Germline CDR1 and CDR2: SGHNT and YENEEA. The CDR3 totals 15 residues. In DNA form, the CDR3 reads TGTGCCAGCAGCTTAGGAGGGGACGGAGCCTACGAGCAGTACTTC. It is translated as CASSLGGDGAYEQYF.

The CDR3 DNA follows: TGTGCCAGCAGCGTCGGGGGGTGGGACTACGAGCAGTACTTC. Its protein is CASSVGGWDYEQYF. V and J are TRBV9 and TRBJ2-7, with 7 bases fitting TRBD2. Germline values: CDR1 SGDLS, CDR2 YYNGEE. This CDR3 region has 14 residues. Trimming at V came to 2 bases and at J to 3 bases, leaving 5 bases not matched to a gene.

This clonotype was seen only a few times. The chain combines TRBV16 with TRBJ2-7; TRBD1 is a possible D gene (5 bases). The CDR3 length is 14 residues. V was clipped by 2 bases and J by 3 bases, with 11 bases between them. The V gene's germline CDR1 is KGHSY and CDR2 FQNENV. The CDR3 sequence is CASSQRHGHYEQYF. For the CDR3, the DNA is TGTGCCAGCAGCCAAAGGCATGGACACTACGAGCAGTACTTC.

J is TRBJ2-5 and V is TRBV18; D ambiguous. CDR1 and CDR2 from the germline V gene are KGHSH and LQKENI. The V gene lost 3 bases and the J gene lost 3 bases, with 20 bases spanning the gap. The CDR3 has 17 amino acids. This CDR3 is CASSPTGRPLGEETQYF. In DNA, the CDR3 is TGTGCCAGCTCACCGACCGGCAGGCCGCTGGGTGAAGAGACCCAGTACTTC.

This clonotype was picked up a small number of times. The chain uses TRBV14 and TRBJ2-7, with a possible D match to TRBD1 (5 bases). Trimming stripped 2 bases from V and 5 bases from J, with 16 bases between. CDR1 SGHDN and CDR2 FVKESK come from the germline V gene. The CDR3 loop spans 15 amino acids. The CDR3 loop reads CASSQQQALSDEQYF. The CDR3 DNA is TGTGCCAGCAGCCAACAACAGGCCCTTTCGGACGAGCAGTACTTC.

The chain uses TRBV20-1 and TRBJ2-7; TRBD2 aligns across 16 bases. The trim removed 7 bases at V and 2 bases at J, leaving 8 bases unmatched. The CDR3 contains 16 residues. Germline loops: CDR1 DFQATT, CDR2 SNEGSKA (reference sequence). The chain's CDR3 is CSERGLAGGLTYEQYF. The CDR3 bases are TGCAGTGAAAGGGGACTAGCGGGAGGGCTCACCTACGAGCAGTACTTC.

As to this clonotype: The junction does not match germline at one end; this may be a read error. V usage is TRBV4-2 and J usage is TRBJ2-1, with D maybe TRBD2 (5 bases). The CDR3 is made up of 15 amino acids. Looked up from germline, CDR1 is LGHNA and CDR2 is YNFKEQ. The chain's CDR3 is CASSQGGTDYYEQFF. The CDR3 DNA follows: TGTGCCAGCAGCCAAGGGGGTACAGACTACTATGAGCAGTTCTTC.

The sample holds many counts of this clonotype. The chain combines TRBV28 with TRBJ2-3, with TRBD2 matching over 10 bases. V shed 7 bases, J shed 0 bases, and the junction held 13 bases outside the gene matches. This CDR3 contains 18 residues. From germline, CDR1 is MDHEN and CDR2 SYDVKM. In nucleotides, the CDR3 is TGTGCCAGCAACCCTCCGGAGCGGGAGGGCCTAAGCACAGATACGCAGTATTTT. The encoded protein is CASNPPEREGLSTDTQYF.

The chain recombines TRBV10-3 with TRBJ2-1, with D unclear. V was trimmed by 0 bases and J by 8 bases, leaving 8 bases between them. Germline CDR1 ENHRY, CDR2 SYGVKD. This CDR3 is built from 13 residues. Here the CDR3 DNA reads TGTGCCATCAGTGAGTCTCTGGGGTATGAGCAGTTCTTC. Translation: CAISESLGYEQFF.

The V call is TRBV5-1, the J call TRBJ2-5, with 7 positions matching TRBD1. The germline CDR1 and CDR2 sequences are SGHRS and YFSETQ. This CDR3 contains 15 residues. After removal of 4 bases from V and 5 bases from J, the junction contained 11 bases not matched to a gene. The CDR3 region has the DNA TGCGCCAGCAGCAACCGGGACAGCTGGTTCGAGACCCAGTACTTC. Translated: CASSNRDSWFETQYF.

In this sample, this clonotype turned up many times. The V call is TRBV30, the J call TRBJ2-1, with D perhaps matching TRBD2 (6 bases). The CDR3 consists of 14 residues. The germline V and J ends were trimmed by 6 bases and 8 bases, with 20 bases remaining between them. CDR1 and CDR2 (germline): GTSNPN, SVGIG (reference sequence). CDR3 protein: CACLGGPQSHEQFF. CDR3 DNA sequence: TGTGCCTGCCTAGGAGGGCCCCAAAGTCATGAGCAGTTCTTC.

The chain is built from TRBV6-5 and TRBJ2-3; 9 bases fit TRBD1. This CDR3 contains 17 residues. J gave up 3 bases and V 3 bases, and 10 bases lay outside the gene matches. Germline V lookup: CDR1 MNHEY, CDR2 SVGAGI. The CDR3 sequence: CASSYPPGTGFTDTQYF. In nucleotides, the CDR3 is TGTGCCAGCAGTTATCCCCCCGGGACAGGGTTTACAGATACGCAGTATTTT.

This clonotype was recorded a few times. The chain is built from TRBV14 and TRBJ2-1, with D possibly being TRBD1 (5 bases). V gave up 2 bases and J gave up 8 bases, with 19 bases separating them. CDR3 length: 16 residues. Germline CDR1 reads SGHDN; CDR2 reads FVKESK. This CDR3 reads CASSQFPGPGRDEQFF. The CDR3 DNA is TGTGCCAGCAGCCAATTCCCAGGGCCAGGTCGCGATGAGCAGTTCTTC.

This chain connects TRBV30 to TRBJ2-7, with a possible D match to TRBD1 (6 bases). The CDR3 spans 14 residues. Trimming took 1 base from V and 6 from J, leaving 16 bases between them. The germline V gene encodes CDR1 GTSNPN and CDR2 SVGIG (reference sequence). CDR3 protein: CAWSGGGWGSEQYF. The CDR3 DNA is TGTGCCTGGAGTGGAGGGGGTTGGGGATCCGAGCAGTACTTC.

This clonotype has at least ten counts. The rearrangement links TRBV29-1 to TRBJ2-1; the D gene is possibly TRBD2 (6 bases). CDR1 is SQVTM, CDR2 ANQGSEA, per germline. The germline V and J ends were trimmed by 7 bases and 2 bases, with 12 bases remaining between them. The CDR3 has 13 residues. CDR3 nucleotide sequence: TGCAGCGCCGCGGGACTTACCTACAATGAGCAGTTCTTC. Translated, it gives CSAAGLTYNEQFF.

This clonotype was detected a few times. In DNA form, the CDR3 reads TGCAGTCCCGGGACTAGCCAAGGTATCGCCTACGAGCAGTACTTC. Translating it yields CSPGTSQGIAYEQYF. The chain carries TRBV20-1 and TRBJ2-7; 9 nucleotides line up with TRBD2. J gave up 2 bases and V 8 bases, and 13 bases lay outside the gene matches. This CDR3 region has 15 residues. Germline CDR1 DFQATT, CDR2 SNEGSKA (reference sequence).

In this sample, this clonotype turned up many times. This chain links TRBV6-1 with TRBJ2-2; 13 bases agree with TRBD2. Losses at the gene ends were 4 bases for V and 5 bases for J; bases not matched to a gene: 4. Germline CDR1 and CDR2: MNHNS and SASEGT. CDR3 length: 16 residues. For the CDR3, the DNA is TGTGCCAGCAGTGTCGGACTAGCGGGAGAAACCGGGGAGCTGTTTTTT. It encodes CASSVGLAGETGELFF.

The table lists this clonotype with a few counts. This rearrangement joins TRBV7-9 to TRBJ2-2, with D hard to call. Per germline, CDR1 SEHNR and CDR2 FQNEAQ (reference sequence). V shed 6 bases and J shed 1 base, with 3 bases lying between them. This CDR3 comprises 12 residues. The DNA for the CDR3 is TGTGCCAGCAGGGGGAACACCGGGGAGCTGTTTTTT. This codes for CASRGNTGELFF.

The chain carries TRBV5-1 and TRBJ2-1, with TRBD2 identical over 12 bases. In germline, CDR1 is SGHRS, CDR2 YFSETQ. This CDR3 is built from 18 residues. The V and J ends lost 4 bases and 5 bases, in that order; junction bases with no gene match: 13. In DNA, the CDR3 is TGCGCCAGCAGCGTCGGGACTAGCGGGTTTCTCAATAACAATGAGCAGTTCTTC. Its translation is CASSVGTSGFLNNNEQFF.

The chain uses TRBV7-9 and TRBJ1-2; D remains unclear. This CDR3 has 15 residues. CDR1 is SEHNR, CDR2 FQNEAQ, per germline (reference sequence). Trimming removed 0 bases at V and 4 bases at J, with 12 bases between. The CDR3 region is CASSLARSGTYGYTF. As DNA, the CDR3 is TGTGCCAGCAGCTTAGCGAGGTCAGGTACCTATGGCTACACCTTC. The full variable domain, in which reference TRBV7-9 and TRBJ1-2 provide the parts outside the CDR3, is DTGVSQNPRHKITKRGQNVTFRCDPISEHNRLYWYRQTLGQGPEFLTYFQNEAQLEKSRLLSDRFSAERPKGSFSTLEIQRTEQGDSAMYLCASSLARSGTYGYTFGSGTRLTVV.

The V and J genes are TRBV7-9 and TRBJ2-1, with 9 bases fitting TRBD2. Germline CDR1 is SEHNR and CDR2 is FQNEAQ (reference sequence). V shed 3 bases, J shed 9 bases, and the junction held 12 bases outside the gene matches. The CDR3 length is 16 residues. In DNA, the CDR3 is TGTGCCAGCAGCTTGATCTGGCGGGAGGGGAAAGGTGAGCAGTTCTTC. Its translation: CASSLIWREGKGEQFF.

The chain joins TRBV12-3 or TRBV12-4 to TRBJ1-5, with a weak D call TRBD1 (5 bases). This CDR3 spans 13 amino acids. The V end lost 6 bases, the J end lost 3 bases, and 9 bases lay between the germline ends. The CDR3 loop is CASSLTVNQPQHF. CDR3 DNA: TGTGCCAGCAGCCTGACAGTCAATCAGCCCCAGCATTTT.

A remark on this clonotype: At one end, the junction sequence differs from germline, possibly due to a read error. The chain has TRBV20-1 and TRBJ2-1; no reliable D call. CDR1 is DFQATT, CDR2 SNEGSKA, per germline (reference sequence). The CDR3 runs to 15 residues. The CDR3 loop reads CCANSWPFSYNEQFF. CDR3 coding DNA: TGCTGTGCTAATTCCTGGCCCTTCTCCTACAATGAGCAGTTCTTC.

This clonotype was picked up many times. The chain joins TRBV4-3 to TRBJ1-6; D ambiguous. This CDR3 comprises 17 residues. V gave up 0 bases and J gave up 0 bases, with 9 bases separating them. In germline, CDR1 is LGHNA, CDR2 YSLEER. Here the CDR3 reads CASSQDRPNSYNSPLHF. CDR3 DNA: TGCGCCAGCAGCCAAGATCGGCCTAACTCCTATAATTCACCCCTCCACTTT.

The chain couples TRBV20-1 to TRBJ1-2, with D perhaps TRBD1 (6 bases). Germline-derived CDR1 and CDR2 are DFQATT and SNEGSKA (reference sequence). The CDR3 loop spans 16 amino acids. Trimming pared 2 bases from V and 7 bases from J, leaving 23 bases between. The DNA for the CDR3 is TGCAGTGCTAGAAAGGTTACAGGGAATATTTTTAGTGGCTACACCTTC. As protein: CSARKVTGNIFSGYTF.

As for this clonotype: A much bigger clone sits one base away, suggesting this may be a read error. CDR3 region: CASGRTSGSYNEQFF. The CDR3 DNA reads TGTGCCAGCGGGAGGACTAGCGGCTCCTACAATGAGCAGTTCTTC. The chain couples TRBV2 to TRBJ2-1; 10 bases match TRBD2. The CDR3 is 15 amino acids. V was clipped by 8 bases and J by 0 bases; unmatched bases: 4. The germline V gene has CDR1 SNHLY and CDR2 FYNNEI. Together with reference TRBV2 and TRBJ2-1, the CDR3 gives the full variable domain: EPEVTQTPSHQVTQMGQEVILRCVPISNHLYFYWYRQILGQKVEFLVSFYNNEISEKSEIFDDQFSVERPDGSNFTLKIRSTKLEDSAMYFCASGRTSGSYNEQFFGPGTRLTVL.

This clonotype appeared many times. This sequence joins TRBV28 and TRBJ2-7, with 8 bases lining up with TRBD2. Germline values: CDR1 MDHEN, CDR2 SYDVKM. Trimming cost V 8 bases and J 3 bases; bases outside gene matches: 15. The CDR3 is 16 amino acids. CDR3 DNA sequence: TGTGCCAGCCCCCCTCGAGTGGCGGGAGGAGGCTACGAGCAGTACTTC. This sequence encodes CASPPRVAGGGYEQYF.

This clonotype was picked up a small number of times. The rearrangement uses TRBV7-2 and TRBJ2-7; 8 bases are shared with TRBD2. The CDR3 extends over 15 amino acids. Trimming at V came to 5 bases and at J to 4 bases, leaving 10 bases not matched to a gene. Germline V gene lookup returns CDR1 SGHTA and CDR2 FQGNSA. CDR3 loop: CASSPLAGGLYEQYF. DNA for the CDR3: TGTGCCAGCAGCCCCTTGGCGGGAGGACTTTACGAGCAGTACTTC. The whole variable domain, remainder taken from reference TRBV7-2 and TRBJ2-7, is GAGVSQSPSNKVTEKGKDVELRCDPISGHTALYWYRQSLGQGLEFLIYFQGNSAPDKSGLPSDRFSAERTGGSVSTLTIQRTQQEDSAVYLCASSPLAGGLYEQYFGPGTRLTVT.

This clonotype showed up many times. The rearrangement links TRBV5-6 to TRBJ2-5; D gene ambiguous. The CDR3 totals 15 residues. V was clipped by 5 bases and J by 1 base, with 15 bases between them. Germline V lookup: CDR1 SGHDT, CDR2 YYEEEE. CDR3: CASSPGRTLQETQYF. The CDR3 DNA reads TGTGCCAGCAGTCCAGGACGGACCCTCCAAGAGACCCAGTACTTC. The complete variable domain, with remaining parts taken from reference TRBV5-6 and TRBJ2-5, reads DAGVTQSPTHLIKTRGQQVTLRCSPKSGHDTVSWYQQALGQGPQFIFQYYEEEERQRGNFPDRFSGHQFPNYSSELNVNALLLGDSALYLCASSPGRTLQETQYFGPGTRLLVL.

CDR3 sequence: CASTGLAGGGGTDTQYF. CDR3 in DNA: TGTGCCAGCACGGGACTAGCGGGAGGAGGGGGGACAGATACGCAGTATTTT. This rearrangement joins TRBV6-1 to TRBJ2-3; 15 bases agree with TRBD2. Germline trimming cut 7 bases from V and 3 bases from J; bases unmatched to any gene: 8. This CDR3 is 17 amino acids long. Per the germline V gene, CDR1 is MNHNS and CDR2 is SASEGT.